These 30 T cell receptor beta chains originate from one sample sequenced in a study of identical twins. TCRdb independently ran MiXCR on the 5' RACE reads; one entry per CDR3 protein. The repertoire has approximately 700,000 distinct CDR3 sequences, around a sixth of them found once; the top ten carry around 13%. The same data also contributed to another study, on T cells expressing NK-cell markers.

The sequencing input was PBMCs. Receptor source: a young woman in good health.

The chain uses TRBV21-1 and TRBJ2-7; the D segment call TRBD1 is taken from the table without a DNA check. TRBV21-1 is designated a pseudogene. The CDR3 runs to 17 residues. CDR3 in DNA: TGTGCCAGCAGCAAAGGATGGCAGGTTCACCCCCGCTACGAGCAGTACTTC. Residues: CASSKGWQVHPRYEQYF.

This clonotype was counted between two and nine times. V gene TRBV12-3 or TRBV12-4 combines with J gene TRBJ1-5; perhaps TRBD1 as D (6 bases). The CDR3 loop spans 14 amino acids. V was shortened by 3 bases and J by 6 bases, with 12 bases between the two germline ends. As DNA, the CDR3 is TGTGCCAGCAGTTTCGGCAGGGGAGGTCAGCCCCAGCATTTT. Translating it yields CASSFGRGGQPQHF.

This clonotype was found a few times. The chain links TRBV20-1 to TRBJ1-5, with D hard to call. Germline CDR1 DFQATT, CDR2 SNEGSKA (reference sequence). The CDR3 totals 13 residues. The V end was cut by 3 bases, the J end by 4 bases, with 10 bases between. The CDR3 here is CSASNFRNQPQHF. The DNA for the CDR3 is TGCAGTGCTAGTAATTTCCGGAATCAGCCCCAGCATTTT.

This clonotype was detected a few times. The gene calls are TRBV2 and TRBJ2-7; 9 bases are a match to TRBD1. The CDR3 totals 13 residues. The trim removed 11 bases at V and 6 bases at J, leaving 11 bases unmatched. Per germline, CDR1 SNHLY and CDR2 FYNNEI. The CDR3 DNA follows: TGTGCCTGCGCCGGGACAGGGTTGGGCGAGCAGTACTTC. It yields the protein CACAGTGLGEQYF. Full variable domain (remainder filled in from reference TRBV2 and TRBJ2-7): EPEVTQTPSHQVTQMGQEVILRCVPISNHLYFYWYRQILGQKVEFLVSFYNNEISEKSEIFDDQFSVERPDGSNFTLKIRSTKLEDSAMYFCACAGTGLGEQYFGPGTRLTVT.

This clonotype was recorded only once. Possible read error: a much larger clone is one base away. The chain is built from TRBV20-1 and TRBJ2-1, with 11 positions matching TRBD2. CDR3 size: 17 residues. From germline, CDR1 is DFQATT and CDR2 SNEGSKA (reference sequence). This CDR3 reads CCAGSPGLAASYNEQFF. CDR3 nucleotide sequence: TGCTGTGCCGGAAGTCCGGGACTAGCGGCCTCCTACAATGAGCAGTTCTTC.

This clonotype was detected a few times. The chain carries TRBV7-3 and TRBJ2-3; the D gene is possibly TRBD2 (5 bases). CDR3 length: 15 residues. Germline V gene data show CDR1 as SGHTA and CDR2 as FQGTGA. V was pared by 5 bases and J by 2 bases, with 14 bases between. The CDR3 loop is CASSPRSGSTDTQYF. CDR3 in DNA: TGTGCCAGCAGCCCCCGGTCGGGGTCCACAGATACGCAGTATTTT.

This clonotype was detected a few times. CDR3 loop: CASSLDGGTKNIQYF. The CDR3 DNA is TGTGCCAGCAGTTTAGACGGGGGCACCAAAAACATTCAGTACTTC. The J gene is TRBJ2-4, the V gene TRBV12-3 or TRBV12-4, with D perhaps matching TRBD1 or TRBD2 (6 bases each). V lost 1 base to trimming and J lost 2 bases, with 9 bases between them. The CDR3 covers 15 residues.

V is TRBV29-1 and J is TRBJ2-1; 12 nucleotides align to TRBD2. The J segment lost 10 bases and the V segment lost 3 bases, leaving 28 bases of the junction unmatched. Germline assignment: CDR1 SQVTM and CDR2 ANQGSEA. The CDR3 has 21 residues. CDR3 loop: CSVDSTTDSTPSGGAIGEQFF. In DNA form, the CDR3 reads TGCAGCGTTGATTCCACCACTGACAGTACTCCTAGCGGGGGGGCGATTGGCGAGCAGTTCTTC.

The chain couples TRBV7-2 to TRBJ2-3, with D maybe TRBD2 (5 bases). Trimming shortened V by 5 bases and J by 7 bases, and 10 bases separated the two germline ends. The CDR3 has 12 amino acids. CDR1 is SGHTA, CDR2 FQGNSA, per germline. The CDR3 bases are TGTGCCAGCAGCACTAGACTAAATACGCAGTATTTT. Translating gives CASSTRLNTQYF.

The chain couples TRBV20-1 to TRBJ2-1; D may correspond to TRBD1 or TRBD2 (9 bases each). Between the trimmed V and J ends, which lost 3 bases and 7 bases, there was a span of 16 bases. This CDR3 has 14 residues. Germline V gene sequence: CDR1 DFQATT, CDR2 SNEGSKA (reference sequence). CDR3: CSARASGTGNEQFF. The CDR3 nucleotides are TGCAGTGCTAGGGCTAGCGGGACAGGGAATGAGCAGTTCTTC.

This clonotype was seen a few times. The rearrangement joins TRBV29-1 to TRBJ2-7; 11 bases fit TRBD2. J lost 5 bases, V lost 7 bases, and 7 bases had no gene match. The CDR3 has 13 residues. Germline V gene data show CDR1 as SQVTM and CDR2 as ANQGSEA. The CDR3 sequence is CSALAGGPNEQYF. DNA for the CDR3: TGCAGCGCCTTAGCGGGAGGGCCAAACGAGCAGTACTTC.

The rearrangement joins TRBV20-1 to TRBJ1-1, with no clear D. Trimming stripped 0 bases from V and 3 bases from J, with 20 bases between. The CDR3 length is 17 residues. Germline assignment: CDR1 DFQATT and CDR2 SNEGSKA (reference sequence). The CDR3: CSARDPFGRTADTEAFF. CDR3 sequence (DNA): TGCAGTGCTAGAGATCCCTTCGGCAGGACCGCCGACACTGAAGCTTTCTTT.

This clonotype was seen only a few times. The chain carries TRBV10-1 and TRBJ2-7; D is undetermined. V shed 2 bases and J shed 4 bases, with 6 bases lying between them. Germline V gene lookup returns CDR1 WNHNN and CDR2 SYGVQD (reference sequence). The CDR3 has 12 amino acids. The CDR3 is CASSETPYEQYF. The CDR3 nucleotides are TGCGCCAGCAGTGAGACCCCTTACGAGCAGTACTTC.

The V gene is TRBV9, the J gene TRBJ2-7; the match to TRBD2 covers 7 bases. CDR3 length: 14 amino acids. Germline CDR1 is SGDLS and CDR2 is YYNGEE. V shed 7 bases and J 5 bases; nucleotides not matched to a gene: 12. The DNA for the CDR3 is TGTGCCAGCGGGGCCGCGGCGGGAGACAACGAGCAGTACTTC. Translated, it gives CASGAAAGDNEQYF.

The V gene is TRBV3-1, the J gene TRBJ2-5, with 8 bases fitting TRBD2. The V segment lost 5 bases and the J segment 2 bases; nucleotides outside the gene matches: 4. The CDR3 length is 14 residues. Germline V CDR1 and CDR2: LGHDT, YNNKEL (reference sequence). CDR3 bases: TGTGCCAGCAGCACCCGGGGGGGGCAAGAGACCCAGTACTTC. This encodes CASSTRGGQETQYF.

This clonotype was counted between two and nine times. The chain is built from TRBV7-9 and TRBJ1-4; 10 nucleotides align to TRBD1. CDR1 is SEHNR and CDR2 is FQNEAQ in the germline V gene (reference sequence). CDR3 size: 15 residues. J gave up 7 bases and V 5 bases, and 7 bases lay outside the gene matches. This chain's CDR3 is CASSDRQGAGEKLFF. CDR3 in DNA: TGTGCCAGCAGCGACCGACAGGGGGCAGGTGAAAAACTGTTTTTT.

The rearrangement joins TRBV6-2 or TRBV6-3 to TRBJ2-1; tentative D call: TRBD2 (6 bases). The V gene lost 3 bases and the J gene lost 15 bases, with 18 bases spanning the gap. Germline CDR1 and CDR2: MNHEY and SVGEGT. The CDR3 totals 13 residues. DNA for the CDR3: TGTGCCAGCAGTTATCCTGGACGCGGGACGACGTTCTTC. Its translation: CASSYPGRGTTFF.

This chain uses TRBV5-4 with TRBJ2-7, with 12 bases lining up with TRBD1. V shed 3 bases, J shed 6 bases, and the junction held 10 bases outside the gene matches. The CDR3 totals 16 residues. Looked up from germline, CDR1 is SGHNT and CDR2 is YYREEE (reference sequence). CDR3 nucleotides: TGTGCCAGCAGCTCCGGGACAGGGGGCGTGGGGCGCGAGCAGTACTTC. This sequence encodes CASSSGTGGVGREQYF.

The table lists this clonotype with a count of one. The chain recombines TRBV5-1 with TRBJ2-3, with D hard to call. The CDR3 extends over 13 amino acids. Trimming stripped 9 bases from V and 0 bases from J, with 11 bases between. Germline CDR1 and CDR2: SGHRS and YFSETQ. The CDR3 loop is CATQYSSTDTQYF. As DNA, the CDR3 is TGCGCCACCCAATACTCTAGCACAGATACGCAGTATTTT.

This chain uses TRBV5-1 with TRBJ1-4; 8 bases agree with TRBD1. The CDR3 runs to 15 residues. V was clipped by 3 bases and J by 8 bases; unmatched bases: 9. Germline V gives CDR1 SGHRS, CDR2 YFSETQ. The CDR3 region is CASSWTTGEREKLFF. The DNA for the CDR3 is TGCGCCAGCAGCTGGACGACAGGGGAACGAGAAAAACTGTTTTTT.

V gene TRBV12-3 or TRBV12-4 combines with J gene TRBJ1-1; D remains ambiguous. The CDR3 length is 14 residues. Deletions cut 3 bases from V and 1 base from J, with 9 bases between. CDR3 in DNA: TGTGCCAGCAGTTTGGTCGGTTGGAACACTGAAGCTTTCTTT. Encoded protein: CASSLVGWNTEAFF.

In this sample, this clonotype turned up a few times. The CDR3 here is CASSWRPQGDTQYF. The CDR3 region has the DNA TGTGCCAGCAGTTGGCGACCCCAAGGAGATACGCAGTATTTT. The J gene is TRBJ2-3, the V gene TRBV12-3 or TRBV12-4; D ambiguous. V dropped 4 bases and J dropped 5 bases, with 13 bases sitting between them. The CDR3 is 14 amino acids.

The chain joins TRBV20-1 to TRBJ1-1; the D is unclear. The V gene's germline CDR1 is DFQATT and CDR2 SNEGSKA (reference sequence). The V gene lost 6 bases and the J gene lost 3 bases, with 23 bases spanning the gap. This CDR3 comprises 16 residues. This CDR3 is CSAGDWETRKDTEAFF. The CDR3 region has the DNA TGCAGTGCCGGAGATTGGGAGACACGGAAGGACACTGAAGCTTTCTTT.

This clonotype was counted only a few times. The chain employs TRBV4-3 and TRBJ1-1; 8 nucleotides line up with TRBD1. Germline loops: CDR1 LGHNA, CDR2 YSLEER. V lost 1 base and J lost 5; bases outside the gene matches: 6. The CDR3 is 15 amino acids. CDR3 amino acids: CASSQVVTGVTEAFF. CDR3 nucleotide sequence: TGCGCCAGCAGCCAAGTGGTGACAGGGGTGACTGAAGCTTTCTTT.

This clonotype was recorded many times. This chain connects TRBV7-2 to TRBJ2-5; D not certain. The CDR3 runs 11 residues. Trimming pared 3 bases from V and 6 bases from J, leaving 5 bases between. Germline assignment: CDR1 SGHTA and CDR2 FQGNSA. CDR3 amino acids: CASSLGKTQYF. The CDR3 DNA follows: TGTGCCAGCAGCTTGGGGAAGACCCAGTACTTC. The complete variable domain, with remaining parts taken from reference TRBV7-2 and TRBJ2-5, reads GAGVSQSPSNKVTEKGKDVELRCDPISGHTALYWYRQSLGQGLEFLIYFQGNSAPDKSGLPSDRFSAERTGGSVSTLTIQRTQQEDSAVYLCASSLGKTQYFGPGTRLLVL.

The chain uses TRBV27 and TRBJ1-6; D unclear. Germline CDR1 is MNHEY and CDR2 is SMNVEV (reference sequence). This CDR3 spans 15 amino acids. Trimming stripped 1 base from V and 5 bases from J, with 9 bases between. The CDR3 DNA is TGTGCCAGCAGTTTATTGGACTTCGATAATTCACCCCTCCACTTT. Its translation: CASSLLDFDNSPLHF.

The chain links TRBV29-1 to TRBJ2-1; possibly TRBD1 or TRBD2 for D (5 bases each). Germline CDR1 SQVTM, CDR2 ANQGSEA. Trimming stripped 6 bases from V and 2 bases from J, with 14 bases between. The CDR3 runs to 14 residues. CDR3 loop: CSVGTDETYNEQFF. The CDR3 region has the DNA TGCAGCGTGGGGACGGACGAAACCTACAATGAGCAGTTCTTC.

At least ten counts were recorded for this clonotype. The V gene is TRBV20-1, the J gene TRBJ2-7; TRBD2 matches at 9 bases. The CDR3 loop spans 14 amino acids. Per the germline V gene, CDR1 is DFQATT and CDR2 is SNEGSKA (reference sequence). V shed 1 base and J 1 base; nucleotides not matched to a gene: 2. The CDR3 loop reads CSARGLAESYEQYF. The CDR3 nucleotides are TGCAGTGCTAGAGGACTAGCGGAGTCCTACGAGCAGTACTTC.

The chain employs TRBV18 and TRBJ2-7; perhaps TRBD1 as D (6 bases). V lost 3 bases and J lost 5, with 11 bases in between. This CDR3 is built from 13 residues. CDR1 and CDR2 (germline): KGHSH, LQKENI. This CDR3 reads CASSPYRDHEQYF. CDR3 sequence (DNA): TGTGCCAGCTCACCCTACAGGGACCACGAGCAGTACTTC.

The V gene is TRBV10-3, the J gene TRBJ2-7, with 13 bases matching TRBD2. Germline V gives CDR1 ENHRY, CDR2 SYGVKD. V lost 2 bases, J lost 2 bases, and 6 bases stayed unmatched. CDR3 length: 17 residues. Here the CDR3 reads CAISERGGLAGAYEQYF. CDR3 bases: TGTGCCATCAGTGAGAGGGGTGGACTAGCGGGAGCCTACGAGCAGTACTTC.